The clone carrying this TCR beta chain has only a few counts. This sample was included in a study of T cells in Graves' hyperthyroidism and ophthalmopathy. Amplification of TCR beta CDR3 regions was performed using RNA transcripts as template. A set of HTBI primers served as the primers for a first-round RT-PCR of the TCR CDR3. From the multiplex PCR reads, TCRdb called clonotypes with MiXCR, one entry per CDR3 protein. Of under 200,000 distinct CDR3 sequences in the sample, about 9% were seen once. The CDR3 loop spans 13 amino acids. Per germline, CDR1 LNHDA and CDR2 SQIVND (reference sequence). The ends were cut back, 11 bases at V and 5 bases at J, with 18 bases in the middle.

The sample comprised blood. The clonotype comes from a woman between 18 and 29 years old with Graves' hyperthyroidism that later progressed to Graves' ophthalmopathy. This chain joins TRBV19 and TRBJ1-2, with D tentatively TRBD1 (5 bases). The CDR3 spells CAGRGGSGYGYTF. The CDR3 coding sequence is TGTGCCGGTCGGGGGGGGTCTGGGTATGGCTACACCTTC.